The clone carrying this T cell receptor (beta chain) appeared many times. Its antigen is undetermined. TCRdb reprocessed the 5' RACE reads via MiXCR and lists one record per CDR3 protein. Altogether over 100,000 distinct CDR3 sequences are present, about 6.4% being singletons, with the ten largest covering roughly an eighth. The CDR3 sequence is 15 residues long. V shed 5 bases and J 7 bases; nucleotides not matched to a gene: 7. These data come from a study of CD8 T cells in ankylosing spondylitis. Study observations and caveats: Characteristic of ankylosing spondylitis blood, it appeared, was a TCR beta motif comprising roughly eight highly homologous variants.

This receptor was identified in a male donor with ankylosing spondylitis or in good health (not recorded which). Sequencing input: blood, either unsorted or a sorted T cell fraction (not recorded which). The chain has TRBV12-3 or TRBV12-4 and TRBJ2-1; 11 nucleotides line up with TRBD2. CDR3: CASSISGGALNEQFF. The CDR3 DNA reads TGTGCCAGCAGTATTAGCGGGGGGGCCCTAAATGAGCAGTTCTTC.